Each of the 22 T cell receptor beta chains below was sequenced from the same sample in a study of blood T cell repertoires in COVID-19. This table comes from immunoSEQ multiplex PCR, and its TCRdb copy is limited to in-frame clones, with some not included. The data show fewer than 500,000 clones, about 85% seen once. The sample was PBMCs or T cells enriched from blood (not recorded which). These receptors were taken from a woman between 18 and 29 years old with acute COVID-19.

The chain links TRBV9 to TRBJ1-2; 10 positions match TRBD1. V was clipped by 3 bases and J by 4 bases; unmatched bases: 3. This CDR3 comprises 14 residues. From germline, CDR1 is SGDLS and CDR2 YYNGEE. The chain's CDR3 is CASSGRQGAYGYTF. The CDR3 DNA reads as TGTGCCAGCAGCGGGAGACAGGGGGCCTATGGCTACACCTTC.

This clone was observed a handful of times. This chain connects TRBV7-2 to TRBJ2-7; 8 bases align to TRBD1. The CDR3 extends over 14 amino acids. V shed 4 bases and J 3 bases; nucleotides not matched to a gene: 5. In germline, CDR1 is SGHTA, CDR2 FQGNSA. The CDR3 spells CASSSTGASYEQYF. As DNA, the CDR3 is TGTGCCAGCAGCTCGACAGGGGCTAGCTACGAGCAGTACTTC.

As to this clone: This sample also contains other DNA sequences that code for the same CDR3. The chain links TRBV6-5 to TRBJ2-5; the D gene is possibly TRBD2 (5 bases). CDR3 length: 13 residues. Germline CDR1 is MNHEY and CDR2 is SVGAGI. V shed 0 bases and J shed 5 bases, with 7 bases lying between them. CDR3 residues: CASSYSRGETQYF. The CDR3 DNA reads TGTGCCAGCAGTTACTCCAGAGGGGAGACCCAGTACTTC.

The V and J genes are TRBV9 and TRBJ1-1; D is ambiguous. The CDR3 is 12 amino acids. Germline assignment: CDR1 SGDLS and CDR2 YYNGEE. V lost 8 bases and J 2 bases, leaving 10 bases between the germline ends. CDR3 nucleotide sequence: TGTGCCAGGCCGACACCTAACACTGAAGCTTTCTTT. It codes for CARPTPNTEAFF. Using reference TRBV9 and TRBJ1-1 for the parts outside the CDR3, the full variable domain is DSGVTQTPKHLITATGQRVTLRCSPRSGDLSVYWYQQSLDQGLQFLIQYYNGEERAKGNILERFSAQQFPDLHSELNLSSLELGDSALYFCARPTPNTEAFFGQGTRLTVV.

The V and J genes are TRBV28 and TRBJ1-2, with a tentative D call TRBD1 (5 bases). V was trimmed by 7 bases and J by 6 bases, leaving 12 bases between them. Germline CDR1 is MDHEN and CDR2 is SYDVKM. The CDR3 is made up of 12 amino acids. This chain's CDR3 is CASITAGNGYTF. CDR3 sequence (DNA): TGTGCCAGCATTACGGCAGGGAATGGCTACACCTTC.

The CDR3 nucleotides are TGTGCCAGCAGCGCTACAGGGGGCGCACCCGAAGCTTTCTTT. As protein: CASSATGGAPEAFF. The gene calls are TRBV7-9 and TRBJ1-1; 9 bases match TRBD1. The CDR3 loop spans 14 amino acids. Trimming took 5 bases from V and 8 from J; bases not matched to a gene: 9. Germline values: CDR1 SEHNR, CDR2 FQNEAQ (reference sequence).

V gene TRBV2 combines with J gene TRBJ1-5; 7 bases line up with TRBD1. CDR1 SNHLY and CDR2 FYNNEI come from the germline V gene. Losses at the gene ends were 6 bases for V and 6 bases for J; bases not matched to a gene: 5. The CDR3 runs 13 residues. The CDR3 DNA is TGTGCCAGCAGAAACAGGGGATCTCAGCCCCAGCATTTT. As protein: CASRNRGSQPQHF.

V usage is TRBV7-2 and J usage is TRBJ2-3; tentatively, D is TRBD1 (6 bases). Per the germline V gene, CDR1 is SGHTA and CDR2 is FQGNSA. V was pared by 5 bases and J by 4 bases, with 13 bases between. The CDR3 consists of 14 residues. The chain's CDR3 is CASSPRRTADTQYF. The CDR3 DNA follows: TGTGCCAGCAGCCCTAGAAGGACAGCAGATACGCAGTATTTT.

The rearrangement joins TRBV30 to TRBJ1-4; 9 bases match TRBD1. This CDR3 is 15 amino acids long. The germline CDR1 and CDR2 sequences are GTSNPN and SVGIG (reference sequence). V gave up 0 bases and J gave up 8 bases; unmatched junction bases: 7. Here the CDR3 DNA reads TGTGCCTGGAGTGTAATTGGACAGGGGCAGGAAAAACTGTTTTTT. It yields the protein CAWSVIGQGQEKLFF.

The J gene is TRBJ2-2, the V gene TRBV4-1, with TRBD2 identical over 9 bases. Germline CDR1 reads MGHRA; CDR2 reads YSYEKL. The CDR3 consists of 15 residues. V lost 6 bases, J lost 2 bases, and 4 bases stayed unmatched. CDR3: CASRPTSGNTGELFF. In DNA form, the CDR3 reads TGCGCCAGCAGACCGACTAGCGGAAACACCGGGGAGCTGTTTTTT.

This chain links TRBV3-1 (or the pseudogene TRBV3-2) with TRBJ2-5; a possible D gene is TRBD1 (5 bases). This CDR3 spans 13 amino acids. The V end lost 1 base, the J end lost 7 bases, and 10 bases lay between the germline ends. Germline-derived CDR1 and CDR2 are LGHDT and YNNKEL (reference sequence). The CDR3 here is CASSQVQGRTQYF. CDR3 bases: TGTGCCAGCAGCCAAGTCCAGGGTCGGACCCAGTACTTC.

This sequence joins TRBV30 and TRBJ1-4, with unresolved D. Trimming took 0 bases from V and 6 from J, leaving 11 bases between them. Germline values: CDR1 GTSNPN, CDR2 SVGIG (reference sequence). This CDR3 has 14 amino acids. As DNA, the CDR3 is TGTGCCTGGAGTGTTGGAGGATTCGATGAAAAACTGTTTTTT. Its protein is CAWSVGGFDEKLFF.

The rearrangement links TRBV5-1 to TRBJ1-1; TRBD1 might be the D (5 bases). This CDR3 comprises 14 residues. V gave up 2 bases and J gave up 2 bases, with 10 bases separating them. Germline V gene data show CDR1 as SGHRS and CDR2 as YFSETQ. The CDR3 loop reads CASSLYGGNTEAFF. The CDR3 region has the DNA TGCGCCAGCAGCTTATACGGGGGAAACACTGAAGCTTTCTTT.

This rearrangement joins TRBV25-1 to TRBJ2-7; possibly TRBD1 for D (5 bases). V was shortened by 5 bases and J by 2 bases, with 13 bases between the two germline ends. CDR1 and CDR2 from the germline V gene are MGHDK and SYGVNS. The CDR3 sequence is 14 residues long. CDR3: CASSLRTLTYEQYF. The CDR3 nucleotides are TGTGCCAGCAGTCTACGGACACTCACCTACGAGCAGTACTTC.

The chain links TRBV11-3 to TRBJ1-1; possibly TRBD1 for D (6 bases). Trimming shortened V by 8 bases and J by 5 bases, and 12 bases separated the two germline ends. This CDR3 has 12 residues. Per germline, CDR1 SGHNT and CDR2 YENEEA. The CDR3, as DNA: TGTGCCAGCGGCAGAGGGGGTACTGAAGCTTTCTTT. It encodes CASGRGGTEAFF.

The rearrangement joins TRBV6-5 to TRBJ1-1; 7 bases match TRBD1. Trimming removed 7 bases from V and 11 bases from J; junction bases left unmatched: 7. Germline CDR1 and CDR2: MNHEY and SVGAGI. This CDR3 comprises 11 residues. The CDR3 sequence is CASNEKGAAFF. The CDR3 DNA reads TGTGCCAGCAACGAGAAGGGGGCGGCTTTCTTT.

The chain recombines TRBV6-5 with TRBJ2-7; 12 nucleotides line up with TRBD1. Germline CDR1 and CDR2: MNHEY and SVGAGI. J was trimmed by 2 bases and V by 6 bases; bases with no gene match: 5. The CDR3 spans 15 residues. The CDR3 loop reads CASRGGTGGPYEQYF. The DNA of the CDR3 is TGTGCCAGCAGAGGTGGGACAGGGGGCCCCTACGAGCAGTACTTC.

The chain has TRBV12-3 or TRBV12-4 and TRBJ2-5, with D perhaps TRBD1 (5 bases). V was shortened by 5 bases and J by 1 base, with 8 bases between the two germline ends. The CDR3 is 13 residues long. In nucleotides, the CDR3 is TGTGCCAGCAGTCCGACAGCCCAAGAGACCCAGTACTTC. Protein sequence: CASSPTAQETQYF.

The rearrangement links TRBV12-5 to TRBJ1-1; maybe TRBD1 (5 bases). V was clipped by 2 bases and J by 4 bases, with 8 bases between them. The CDR3 is 13 amino acids. Germline V gene lookup returns CDR1 LGHNT and CDR2 FRNRAP. The CDR3 bases are TGTGCTAGTGGTTTGTCCAGGGCCACTGAAGCTTTCTTT. Amino acid sequence: CASGLSRATEAFF.

The chain uses TRBV27 and TRBJ1-1, with TRBD1 matching 7 bases. V was pared by 4 bases and J by 9 bases, with 2 bases of the junction left unmatched. This CDR3 comprises 11 residues. Per the germline V gene, CDR1 is MNHEY and CDR2 is SMNVEV (reference sequence). DNA for the CDR3: TGTGCCAGCAGTTCGGACAGGAAAGCTTTCTTT. Protein sequence: CASSSDRKAFF.

This sequence joins TRBV27 and TRBJ2-5; the D gene is possibly TRBD1 (5 bases). V lost 8 bases to trimming and J lost 1 base, with 8 bases between them. This CDR3 is 12 amino acids long. In germline, CDR1 is MNHEY, CDR2 SMNVEV (reference sequence). CDR3 in DNA: TGTGCCAGCGGGGCAGGCCAAGAGACCCAGTACTTC. Amino acids: CASGAGQETQYF.

The J gene is TRBJ2-7, the V gene TRBV5-4, with 10 bases fitting TRBD1. This CDR3 comprises 14 residues. Looked up from germline, CDR1 is SGHNT and CDR2 is YYREEE (reference sequence). V was clipped by 4 bases and J by 4 bases; unmatched bases: 5. The CDR3 here is CASSRDRGTYEQYF. CDR3 nucleotides: TGTGCCAGCAGCCGGGACAGGGGAACATACGAGCAGTACTTC.